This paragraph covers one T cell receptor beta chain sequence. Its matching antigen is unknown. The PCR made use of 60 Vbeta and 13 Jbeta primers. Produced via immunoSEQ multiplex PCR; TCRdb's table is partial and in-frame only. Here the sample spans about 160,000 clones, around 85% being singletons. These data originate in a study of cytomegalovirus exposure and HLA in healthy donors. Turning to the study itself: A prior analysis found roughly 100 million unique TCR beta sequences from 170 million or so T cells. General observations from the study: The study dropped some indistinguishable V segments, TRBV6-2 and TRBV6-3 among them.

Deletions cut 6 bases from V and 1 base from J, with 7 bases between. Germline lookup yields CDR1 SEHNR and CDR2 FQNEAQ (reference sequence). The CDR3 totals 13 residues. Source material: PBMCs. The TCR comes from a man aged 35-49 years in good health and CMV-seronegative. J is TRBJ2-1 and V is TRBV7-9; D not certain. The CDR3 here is CASSTFSYNEQFF. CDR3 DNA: TGTGCCAGCAGTACTTTTTCCTACAATGAGCAGTTCTTC.